A selection of T cell receptor beta chains follows, all from one sample in a study of liver allograft versus peripheral blood T cells. TCRdb re-called the reads with MiXCR, one entry per CDR3 protein. The table shows approximately 6,800 distinct CDR3 sequences, with 15% to 20% occurring only once. These receptors were obtained from a human patient who had a liver transplant. The graft donor may be the source of some T cells. Each CDR3 is given with its conserved first and last residue. The D gene is left open where the match is weak. Rows may omit the clone size; those that give it use once, few, many or a size class.

>medium-sized|TRBV6-5|TRBJ2-7|15|-
TGTGCCAGCAGTTATGCCGCTAGCGATTACTACGAGCAGTACTTC
CASSYAASDYYEQYF
>medium-sized|TRBV6-1|TRBJ2-7|12|-
TGTGCCAGCAGTGAAGCGGGGCACGAGCAGTACTTC
CASSEAGHEQYF
>-|TRBV9|TRBJ2-7|15|TRBD2
TGTGCCAGCAGCGTAGGGAGCGGGGGGGACGTCGAGCAGTACTTC
CASSVGSGGDVEQYF
>medium-sized|TRBV18|TRBJ1-2|20|TRBD1
TGTGCCAGCTCATCAAACCCAACAGGGGCGCGCACTTACTCCAACTATGGCTACACCTTC
CASSSNPTGARTYSNYGYTF
>few|TRBV20-1|TRBJ2-2|15|TRBD2
TGCAGTGCCGTATCTAGCGGGAGGGGAACCGGGGAGCTGTTTTTT
CSAVSSGRGTGELFF
>medium-sized|TRBV6-5|TRBJ1-5|17|TRBD1
TGTGCCAGCAGTTACTCAGGGACAGGGGGCGGTAATCAGCCCCAGCATTTT
CASSYSGTGGGNQPQHF
>-|TRBV20-1|TRBJ2-3|17|-
TGCAGTGCTAGACCAAGATTAGCGGAAGGGGGCACAGATACGCAGTATTTT
CSARPRLAEGGTDTQYF
>medium-sized|TRBV6-5|TRBJ1-2|16|-
TGTGCCAGCAGTTACGGGGGGGCCCAGGATAACTATGGCTACACCTTC
CASSYGGAQDNYGYTF
>few|TRBV20-1|TRBJ2-7|17|TRBD1
TGCAGTGCTAGACAAACCGCACCGGGACAGATGGGCTACGAGCAGTACTTC
CSARQTAPGQMGYEQYF
>-|TRBV28|TRBJ2-7|15|TRBD2
TGTGCCAGCAGTCCGCCTGGGACTAGCGAATACGAGCAGTACTTC
CASSPPGTSEYEQYF
>medium-sized|TRBV6-5|TRBJ1-1|16|-
TGTGCCAGCAGTTACTCGGTTCTTTCCTCGAACACTGAAGCTTTCTTT
CASSYSVLSSNTEAFF
>medium-sized|TRBV6-5|TRBJ2-2|14|TRBD2
TGTGCCAGCAGTCTAGCGGGGTTCACCGGGGAGCTGTTTTTT
CASSLAGFTGELFF
>medium-sized|TRBV28|TRBJ1-2|12|-
TGTGCCACCCTGGACAGCGAATATGGCTACACCTTC
CATLDSEYGYTF
>medium-sized|TRBV6-5|TRBJ2-2|16|TRBD1
TGTGCCAGCAGAAGACAGGGCCCCGGTGTAGCCGGGGAGCTGTTTTTT
CASRRQGPGVAGELFF
>-|TRBV3-1|TRBJ2-5|14|-
TGTGCCAGCAGCCAAGGTCTGGAGGGGGAGACCCAGTACTTC
CASSQGLEGETQYF
>medium-sized|TRBV6-1|TRBJ2-1|15|-
TGTGCCAGCAGTGACCCGGCCTCCTGGCTCAATGAGCAGTTCTTC
CASSDPASWLNEQFF
>few|TRBV9|TRBJ1-2|16|-
TGTGCCAGCAGCGTAGCCCCGGGACCGAGTATCTATGGCTACACCTTC
CASSVAPGPSIYGYTF
>few|TRBV20-1|TRBJ1-2|16|-
TGCAGTGCTAGGCGACAGGACCTATTCCAAGGGACTGGCTACACCTTC
CSARRQDLFQGTGYTF